This entry features one T cell receptor (beta chain) sequence. The entry originates in a study of spatial heterogeneity in lung cancer. The time point was: sample taken at primary tumor resection. A single record per CDR3 protein comes from TCRdb applying MiXCR to the 5' RACE reads. The sample lists about 92,000 distinct CDR3 sequences, less than 15% occurring once. This clonotype originated in a male donor with early-stage non-small cell lung cancer. The sequenced sample was PBMCs, obtained at surgery.

Written as DNA, the CDR3 is TGTGCCAGCAGTTGGACTAGCGGGAGTCCCGGGGAGCTGTTTTTT. Protein product: CASSWTSGSPGELFF. V is TRBV6-5 and J is TRBJ2-2; 13 nucleotides match TRBD2. The germline V gene has CDR1 MNHEY and CDR2 SVGAGI. J was trimmed by 6 bases and V by 4 bases; bases with no gene match: 2. The CDR3 totals 15 residues.